This TCR beta chain is from a study of blood T cell repertoires in COVID-19. Turning to the study itself: Some COVID-19 samples were acute and others convalescent; all came from the United States, Italy and Spain.

Generated by immunoSEQ multiplex PCR, the TCRdb table keeps only in-frame clones and is missing some. The repertoire consists of around 200,000 clones, with almost 90% occurring once and the leading ten covering approximately 0.64%. Per the germline V gene, CDR1 is MDHEN and CDR2 is SYDVKM. This CDR3 is 15 amino acids long. The trim removed 5 bases at V and 4 bases at J, leaving 4 bases unmatched. The material sequenced was peripheral blood. This rearrangement joins TRBV28 to TRBJ1-4, with 10 bases aligning to TRBD1. The sequence derives from a man between 50 and 59 years old with acute or convalescent COVID-19. The CDR3 nucleotides are TGTGCCAGCAGTCCGAGGACAGGGGGTAATGAAAAACTGTTTTTT. This codes for CASSPRTGGNEKLFF.